What follows is one T cell receptor (beta chain) and its context. This record belongs to a study of blood T cells in healthy people across ages. Using a J-beta primer mix together with a sample-barcoded 5' primer, a second PCR was run for roughly 7 to 11 cycles. Samples each returned at least 3 million CDR3-containing paired-end reads. In TCRdb, the 5' RACE reads were re-called with MiXCR into one record per CDR3 protein. The repertoire has 1.5 million to 2 million distinct CDR3 sequences, approximately 30% of them found once; the top ten carry 6.5% to 8.5%. Sequenced material: blood. The receptor comes from a woman aged 30 to 39 in good health.

The CDR3 sequence is CSARQVSYNEQYF. The CDR3 coding sequence is TGCAGTGCTAGACAGGTTTCCTACAATGAGCAGTACTTC. The rearrangement joins TRBV20-1 to TRBJ2-7; no clear D gene. This CDR3 region has 13 residues. The ends were cut back, 2 bases at V and 7 bases at J, with 15 bases in the middle. Germline assignment: CDR1 DFQATT and CDR2 SNEGSKA (reference sequence).